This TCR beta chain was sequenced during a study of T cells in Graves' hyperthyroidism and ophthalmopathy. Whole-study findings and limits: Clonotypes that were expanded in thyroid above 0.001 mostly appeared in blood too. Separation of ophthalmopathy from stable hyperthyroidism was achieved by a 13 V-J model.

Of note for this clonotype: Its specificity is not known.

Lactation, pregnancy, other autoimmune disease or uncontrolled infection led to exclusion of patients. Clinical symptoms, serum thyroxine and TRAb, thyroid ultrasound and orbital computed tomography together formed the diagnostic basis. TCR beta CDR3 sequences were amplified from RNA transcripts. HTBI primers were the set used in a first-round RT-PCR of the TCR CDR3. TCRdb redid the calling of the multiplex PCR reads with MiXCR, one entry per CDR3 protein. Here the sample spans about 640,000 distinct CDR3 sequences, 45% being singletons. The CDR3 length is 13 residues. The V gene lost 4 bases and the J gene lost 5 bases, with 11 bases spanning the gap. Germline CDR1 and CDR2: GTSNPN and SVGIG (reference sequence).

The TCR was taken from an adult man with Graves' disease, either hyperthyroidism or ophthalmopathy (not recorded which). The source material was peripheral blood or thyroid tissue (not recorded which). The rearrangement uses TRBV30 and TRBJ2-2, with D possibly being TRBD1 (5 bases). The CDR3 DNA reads TGTGCCTGGAATAGGGGTCAAACCGGGGAGCTGTTTTTT. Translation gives CAWNRGQTGELFF.